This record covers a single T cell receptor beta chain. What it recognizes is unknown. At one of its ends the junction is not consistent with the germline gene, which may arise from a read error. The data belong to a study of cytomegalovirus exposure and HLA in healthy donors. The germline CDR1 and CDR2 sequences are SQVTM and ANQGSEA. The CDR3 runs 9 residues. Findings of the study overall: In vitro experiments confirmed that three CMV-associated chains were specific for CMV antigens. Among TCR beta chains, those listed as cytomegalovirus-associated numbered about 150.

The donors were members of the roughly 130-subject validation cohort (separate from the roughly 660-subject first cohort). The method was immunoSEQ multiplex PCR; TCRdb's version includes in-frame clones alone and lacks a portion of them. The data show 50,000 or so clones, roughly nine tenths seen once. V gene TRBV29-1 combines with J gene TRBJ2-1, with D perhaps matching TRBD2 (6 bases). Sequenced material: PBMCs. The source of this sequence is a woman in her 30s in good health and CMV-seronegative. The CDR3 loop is CSVESGRIF. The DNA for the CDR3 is TGCAGCGTTGAGTCAGGGAGGATCTTC.